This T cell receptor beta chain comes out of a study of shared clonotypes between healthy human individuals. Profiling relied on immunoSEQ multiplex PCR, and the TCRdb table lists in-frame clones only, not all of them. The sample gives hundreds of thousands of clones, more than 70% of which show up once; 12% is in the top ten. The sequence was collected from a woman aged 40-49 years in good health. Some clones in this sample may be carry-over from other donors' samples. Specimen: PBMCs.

The CDR3 region is CAGRGYGYTF. In nucleotides, the CDR3 is TGTGCCGGGAGGGGGTATGGCTACACCTTC. The V call is TRBV11-2, the J call TRBJ1-2; D is possibly TRBD1 (6 bases). CDR1 SGHAT and CDR2 FQNNGV come from the germline V gene. Trimming pared 11 bases from V and 5 bases from J, leaving 9 bases between. CDR3 size: 10 residues.